This T cell receptor beta chain was captured in a study of OX40 agonist ivuxolimab in advanced cancers. The protocol was immunoSEQ multiplex PCR, while the TCRdb copy is restricted to in-frame clones and leaves out a portion. The sample lists some 80,000 clones, 89% occurring once. It was autoimmune disease history or systemic immunosuppression that excluded patients. V lost 2 bases, J lost 5 bases, and 7 bases stayed unmatched. The CDR3 consists of 15 residues. CDR1 and CDR2 from the germline V gene are SGHRS and YFSETQ. The chain is built from TRBV5-1 and TRBJ2-1; 7 positions match TRBD2. The sample here was CD4+ or CD8+ T cells sorted from blood, taken in a trial of the OX40 agonist ivuxolimab. This TCR was sampled from an adult with an advanced solid tumor such as melanoma, head and neck, liver or kidney cancer. The CDR3 DNA follows: TGCGCCAGCAGCTTAGGCGGGAGCGGGAACAATGAGCAGTTCTTC. Amino acid sequence: CASSLGGSGNNEQFF.